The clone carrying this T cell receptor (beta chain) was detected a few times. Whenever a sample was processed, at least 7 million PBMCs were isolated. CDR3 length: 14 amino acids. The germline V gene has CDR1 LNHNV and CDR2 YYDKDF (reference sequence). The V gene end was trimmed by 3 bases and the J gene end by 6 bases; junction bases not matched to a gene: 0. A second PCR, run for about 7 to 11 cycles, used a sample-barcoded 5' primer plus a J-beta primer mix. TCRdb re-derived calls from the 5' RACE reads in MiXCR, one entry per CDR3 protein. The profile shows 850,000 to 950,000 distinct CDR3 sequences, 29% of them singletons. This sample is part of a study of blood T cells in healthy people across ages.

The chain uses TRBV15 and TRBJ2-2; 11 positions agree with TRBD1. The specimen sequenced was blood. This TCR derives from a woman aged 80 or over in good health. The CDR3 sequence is CATSRDRGPGELFF. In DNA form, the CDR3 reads TGTGCCACCAGCAGGGACAGGGGGCCCGGGGAGCTGTTTTTT.